These 5 T cell receptor beta chains share one sample of origin, sequenced in a study of blood T cell repertoires in COVID-19. Sequenced by immunoSEQ multiplex PCR; TCRdb stores in-frame clones only, minus some. This table has 250,000 or so clones, 80% to 95% appearing once. The source material was peripheral blood. The source of these receptors is a man aged 30 to 45 with COVID-19, enrolled during active disease.

The chain recombines TRBV11-2 with TRBJ1-6; D gene uncertain. The CDR3 is made up of 18 amino acids. Germline V lookup: CDR1 SGHAT, CDR2 FQNNGV. V was clipped by 1 base and J by 5 bases, with 18 bases between them. In DNA form, the CDR3 reads TGTGCCAGCAGCTTAGTAAGTATGTCCGGGTTCCATAATTCACCCCTCCACTTT. Protein: CASSLVSMSGFHNSPLHF. The full variable domain, its missing parts supplied by reference TRBV11-2 and TRBJ1-6, is EAGVAQSPRYKIIEKRQSVAFWCNPISGHATLYWYQQILGQGPKLLIQFQNNGVVDDSQLPKDRFSAERLKGVDSTLKIQPAKLEDSAVYLCASSLVSMSGFHNSPLHFGNGTRLTVT.

Points on this clone: One end of the junction is discordant with germline, which a read error may explain. The genes are TRBV5-5 and TRBJ2-7; 10 nucleotides match TRBD1. The CDR3 is made up of 14 amino acids. The germline CDR1 and CDR2 sequences are SGHKS and YYEKEE (reference sequence). The CDR3 reads CASSSLLTGGEGGF. Here the CDR3 DNA reads TGTGCCAGCAGCTCATTATTGACAGGGGGCGAAGGGGGATTC.

The chain combines TRBV3-1 (or the pseudogene TRBV3-2) with TRBJ2-1, with 8 bases that match TRBD2. The CDR3 contains 16 residues. Germline V gives CDR1 LGHDT, CDR2 YNNKEL (reference sequence). Trimming took 4 bases from V and 9 from J; bases not matched to a gene: 14. The CDR3 region is CASSLRSGGASGEQFF. The CDR3 DNA reads as TGTGCCAGCAGCCTCCGCTCCGGGGGGGCCTCAGGTGAGCAGTTCTTC.

The chain recombines TRBV5-6 with TRBJ1-2; 9 bases are a match to TRBD1. The junction had 5 bases not matched to a gene; V was cut back by 4 bases and J by 4 bases. The CDR3 is 14 residues long. Germline-derived CDR1 and CDR2 are SGHDT and YYEEEE. The CDR3 protein is CASSATGGAYGYTF. The CDR3 nucleotides are TGTGCCAGCAGCGCGACAGGGGGTGCCTATGGCTACACCTTC.

V and J are TRBV5-4 and TRBJ1-2; TRBD1 matches at 8 bases. V was clipped by 3 bases and J by 6 bases; unmatched bases: 4. Looked up from germline, CDR1 is SGHNT and CDR2 is YYREEE (reference sequence). The CDR3 runs 13 residues. The CDR3 sequence is CASSSQGVHGYTF. CDR3 coding DNA: TGTGCCAGCAGCTCACAGGGGGTACATGGCTACACCTTC.